This entry describes one TCR beta chain. Its binding antigen is unknown. No base quality values were provided; no much bigger clone lies one nucleotide off. The library was generated by UMI-ligation and nested PCR. The beta constant-region primer was an equimolar mix of two oligonucleotides covering both TRBC1 and TRBC2. A single-stranded oligonucleotide containing the SP2 primer and a 12-nucleotide UMI was joined to the 3' end of the cDNA by T4 RNA ligase 1. The ligated cDNA went through four rounds of PCR with nested alpha and beta constant-region primers together with the SP2 primer. Incubation of the ligation reaction lasted about 18-24 hours at 16 degrees C. PCR2 was typically performed as a SYBR Green qPCR and was stopped at a predetermined threshold so that over-amplification was prevented. Every purification after the first one was done using Agencourt AMPure XP magnetic beads. Library quantification was done by Qubit, followed by a TapeStation check on which the main peak was expected at around 650 bp. Sequencing of the pooled libraries was done on an Illumina MiSeq using v2 2x251 paired-end kits, which typically yielded roughly 0.9-2.1 million reads per sample. Each sample library was pooled at approximately 4 nM, and about 5-7% PhiX was included to improve cluster recognition. The study's own analysis went as follows. Using tag matching that tolerated one base-pair mismatch, Decombinator assigned V and J genes to FASTQ reads that had been processed by Demultiplexor. By using UMIs, Collapsinator corrected both sequencing errors and the frequency errors caused by PCR heterogeneity. TCRs were translated and CDR3s were extracted from the conserved cysteine to the FGXG phenylalanine by CDR3Translator, with non-productive sequences being flagged. Gini, Shannon entropy and inverse Simpson indices were calculated on repertoires subsampled to equal numbers of UMI-defined TCRs. Clonotype abundance distributions were fitted to a power law by maximum likelihood within the linear range. For one naive CD8 sample, the pipeline and MIGEC produced similar UMI counts, unique TCR numbers and clonal distributions. The repertoires were searched for approximately 7,000 CMV-associated CDR3 sequences that had been compiled from VDJdb and a published dataset. Starting from the raw public reads, TCRdb applied fastp trimming at Q25, assembled clones with MiXCR and retained in-frame beta chains. Under each unique CDR3 protein, matching rows form one entry showing the most common genes and DNA. These V and J calls originate from TCRdb's pipeline instead of the authors' own analysis. Recorded for this sample are around 40,000 distinct CDR3 sequences; 13% of them occurred a single time. The ten largest clones represent approximately 20% of the sample.

Separate amplification of TCR alpha and beta chain libraries was performed from the second PCR step onward. Donor CMV status was determined by IFNgamma production from CD4+ T cells after overnight stimulation of fresh PBMCs with CMV viral lysate. Using Miltenyi beads, CD4 T cells were first positively selected, and CD8 T cells were then positively selected from the CD4-negative fraction. Cells were stained for CD3, CD4, CD8, CD45RA, CD27 and a live/dead dye and were sorted on a BD Aria II into four subsets based on CD45RA and CD27. For sorting, CD45RA-CD27- cells were defined as effector memory cells, while CD45RA+CD27- cells were defined as EMRA cells. Blood came from a few healthy volunteers, each fractionated into CD4 and CD8 T cells and then into four differentiation subsets. About 0.13 L of peripheral blood was collected from each donor, and PBMC were isolated from the blood using Ficoll-Paque PLUS density-gradient centrifugation. The sorted cells were lysed in RLT buffer, after which RNA was extracted using a Qiagen RNeasy kit and kept at -80 degrees C.

The germline V gene provides CDR1 SQVTM and CDR2 ANQGSEA. Trimming accounts for 1 base at V and 6 bases at J, while the number of junction bases matched to no gene is 9. CDR3 length: 14 amino acids, cysteine to phenylalanine. Of the read, only the CDR3 DNA is kept; its 42 bases are in frame from base 1. The data belong to a study of naive and memory T cell subsets (dated by TCRdb to about 2017). Notes on the research overall: The study applied an open-source, UMI-based TCR alpha and beta sequencing pipeline to sorted naive and memory peripheral blood T cell subsets. RNA was DNase-treated and reverse transcribed with TCR constant-region primers, mostly using SuperScript III. The functional CMV T cell responses agreed completely with IgG serology results. General study outcomes and caveats: In both CD4 and CD8 cells, the Gini index increased while Shannon and inverse Simpson diversity decreased from naive through CM, EM and EMRA. No ground truth was available to validate the repertoire findings for the naive and memory subsets. A clonotype was defined as a single alpha or beta chain sequence rather than as a paired alpha/beta receptor. A power law was followed by TCR abundance, with an exponent that differed between naive and memory subsets but was consistent across the three individuals. RNA-based TCR counts may be affected by expression changes linked to T cell activation and differentiation. After error correction, over 90% of naive TCR sequences appeared only once, giving much steeper abundance distributions than memory subsets.

The chain was built from TRBV29-1 and TRBJ2-7; 7 central bases correspond to TRBD2. The TCR originated in a human donor in good health. Input material: effector memory CD4+ T cells from blood. The label giving this sample's cell subset or site can be read as: effector memory, CD45RA- CD27-. The nucleotides read TGCAGCGTTGAAGGCGGGAGAGGGGCCAGCGAGCAGTACTTC. It specifies CSVEGGRGASEQYF.